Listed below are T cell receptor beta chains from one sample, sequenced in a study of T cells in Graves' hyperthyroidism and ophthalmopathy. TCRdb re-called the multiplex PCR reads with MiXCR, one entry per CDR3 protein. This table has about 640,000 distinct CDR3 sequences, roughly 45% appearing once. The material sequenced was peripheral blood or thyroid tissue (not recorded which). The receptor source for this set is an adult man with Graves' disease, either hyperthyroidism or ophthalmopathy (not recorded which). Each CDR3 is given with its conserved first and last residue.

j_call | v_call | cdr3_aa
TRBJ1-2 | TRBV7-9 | CASSLGDRGSNYGYTF
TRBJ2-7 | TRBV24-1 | CARERLNWGQGTHEQYF
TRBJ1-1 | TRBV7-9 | CASSLGAMAEAFF
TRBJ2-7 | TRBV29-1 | CSVLLAGLVSYEQYF
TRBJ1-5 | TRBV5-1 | CASKPGQGEGQPQHF
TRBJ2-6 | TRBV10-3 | CATGSGANVLTF
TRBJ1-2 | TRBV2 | CASSEQGKNYGYTF
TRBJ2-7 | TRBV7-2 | CASSVQRQGLAEQYF
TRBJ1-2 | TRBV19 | CASLGGGYGYTF
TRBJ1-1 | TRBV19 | CASRTTGRTEAFF
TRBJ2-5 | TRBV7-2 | CASSSGQITQETQYF
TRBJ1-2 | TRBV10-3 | CAISPGTGIYGYTF
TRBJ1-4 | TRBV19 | CASSISGNEKLFF
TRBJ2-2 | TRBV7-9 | CASSHRVGTGELFF
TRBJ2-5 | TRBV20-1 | CSALPGTSEQETQYF
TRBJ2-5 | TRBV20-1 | CSASNQGVQETQYF
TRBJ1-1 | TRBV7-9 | CASSSNRRGWTEAFF
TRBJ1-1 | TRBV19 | CASSPLERAGTEAFF
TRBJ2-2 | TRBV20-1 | CSATLAVGNTGELFF
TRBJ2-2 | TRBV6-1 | CASSEVPHTDGELFF
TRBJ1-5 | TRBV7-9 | CASSPGQGTSQPQHF
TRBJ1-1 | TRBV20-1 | CSAVQITEAFF
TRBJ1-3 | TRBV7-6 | CASSQWGPEDTIYF
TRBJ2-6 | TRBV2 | CASSEGGANVLTF
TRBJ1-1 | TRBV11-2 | CASGQMNTEAFF
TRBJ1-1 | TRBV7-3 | CASSGRGGYGYTEAFF
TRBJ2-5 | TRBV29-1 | CSVAPGLEETQYF
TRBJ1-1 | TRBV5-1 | CASSLGVGVQNTEAFF
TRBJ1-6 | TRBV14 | CASSQARVQNSPLHF
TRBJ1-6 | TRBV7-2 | CASSLDHRDRASPLHF
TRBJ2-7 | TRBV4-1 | CASSRSTAYEQYF
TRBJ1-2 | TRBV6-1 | CASSSIPYGYTF
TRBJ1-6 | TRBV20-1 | CSATGLGSPLHF
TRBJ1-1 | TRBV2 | CASEPTGRNIEAFF
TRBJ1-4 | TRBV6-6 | CASSDGAATNEKLFF
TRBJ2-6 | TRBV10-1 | CASLIPGSDGANVLTF
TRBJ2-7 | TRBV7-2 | CASSDPGRIYEQYF
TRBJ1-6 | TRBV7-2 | CASNLIGGNSPLHF
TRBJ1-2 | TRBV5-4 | CASSHQGGLGYTF
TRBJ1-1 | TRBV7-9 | CASSLLDGVEAFF
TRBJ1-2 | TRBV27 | CASSLGPSGANYGYTF
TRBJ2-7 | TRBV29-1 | CSVSAKATYEQYF
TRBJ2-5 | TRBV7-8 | CASSLDLRSLQETQYF
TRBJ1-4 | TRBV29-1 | CSVEDRQGYEKLFF
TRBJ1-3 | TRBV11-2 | CASSRTGGFGNTIYF
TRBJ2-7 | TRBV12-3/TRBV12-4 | CASRNRDRGYDEQYF
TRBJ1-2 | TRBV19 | CASSQTGTGADYGYTF
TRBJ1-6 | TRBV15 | CATSSPGQPLSSPLHF
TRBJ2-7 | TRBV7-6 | CASSSLAGDSDEQYF
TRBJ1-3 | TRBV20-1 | CSAYRDRGTGTIYF
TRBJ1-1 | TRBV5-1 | CASSLDPVTEAFF